The count of the clone carrying this T cell receptor (beta chain) is one. What it binds is unknown. Assay: immunoSEQ multiplex PCR; the TCRdb copy retains only in-frame clones and omits some. Of about 85,000 clones in the sample, around 88% were seen once. These data belong to a study of radiotherapy plus CTLA-4 blockade in lung cancer. The CDR3 extends over 13 amino acids. V lost 6 bases and J lost 2, with 11 bases in between. Germline CDR1 MDHEN, CDR2 SYDVKM. The study's findings and limits: TCR clones of tumor origin grew in blood after radiotherapy plus ipilimumab.

The sequenced sample was peripheral blood, obtained from a patient treated with radiotherapy plus ipilimumab. The TCR sequence derives from a human donor with non-small cell lung cancer who had a partial response to radiotherapy plus ipilimumab. V usage is TRBV28 and J usage is TRBJ2-7; D may be TRBD1 (5 bases). CDR3 in amino acids: CASSGHPTYEQYF. CDR3 DNA: TGTGCCAGCAGCGGACACCCGACCTACGAGCAGTACTTC.